The entry that follows covers one T cell receptor (beta chain) sequence. Its antigen is unknown. The data derive from a study of graft-versus-host responses after intestinal transplantation. The wider study: Anti-thymocyte globulin induction, then tacrolimus and steroids for around three years, went to all recipients.

Libraries were prepared by immunoSEQ multiplex PCR; TCRdb keeps only in-frame clonotypes and omits some of them. The data hold roughly 100,000 clones, with about 90% observed a single time. The CDR3 contains 14 residues. Germline CDR1 SGHKS, CDR2 YYEKEE (reference sequence). Trimming removed 0 bases from V and 11 bases from J, with 17 bases in between. General study points: Allografts from individuals with graft-donor T cell macrochimerism displayed high graft-versus-host to host-versus-graft clonal ratios. GvH clones turned up in recipient marrow; some had shown up first in ileum or blood.

The chain couples TRBV5-5 to TRBJ1-1; no definite D call. The TCR comes from a human donor who received an intestinal transplant. Sequencing used unstimulated CD4+ T cells sorted from spleen or lymph node cells, obtained before intestinal transplant. The CDR3 DNA reads as TGTGCCAGCAGCTTGGGCAGGTGGGCCCGGGAGGCTTTCTTT. It codes for CASSLGRWAREAFF.